A single TCR beta chain is shown here with its context. Its specific antigen is unknown. No clone much larger than this one lies a single base away; base qualities are absent. These data belong to a study of blood T cell repertoires in COVID-19 (dated by TCRdb to the early 2020s). As for the study more broadly: The collaborator samples originated in the United States, Italy and Spain and spanned the acute and convalescent phases of COVID-19. The dataset comprised deeply sampled blood TCRbeta repertoires from subjects exposed to, actively infected with, or recovered from COVID-19. Samples were obtained from the ongoing ImmuneRACE study (first 160 participants) and from about 1,300 subjects provided by 6 global collaborators. A de-identified subject ID, COVID-19 status, age in years and sex were almost always included in the sample metadata. The repertoires were made available in a free public database intended to serve as a resource for research on the immune response to SARS-CoV-2. HLA class I and class II types, where available, came from metadata supplied by the sample provider rather than from assay-based typing. The prospective study material was composed of cDNA or gDNA derived from T cells, B-cell-depleted T cells, or PBMCs. On the study overall, not on this receptor specifically: Clinical and demographic metadata were provided uncurated, with the amount varying by source and participant.

The CDR3 goes from the cysteine to the phenylalanine over 17 residues. Only CDR3 DNA is held: 51 bases, read in frame from base 1. Per the germline V gene, SNHLY is the CDR1 and FYNNEI is the CDR2. After removal of 6 bases from V and 2 bases from J, the junction retains 12 bases not matched to a gene. Participants in the prospective study were aged about 18 to 95 years, lived in approximately 26 United States geographic areas, and enrolled through a virtual design. In the prospective study, cohorts were assigned on the basis of participant-reported clinical history obtained from a screening survey and a study questionnaire. For ImmuneRACE Cohort 3, a participant was defined as recovered based on two consecutive negative NP/OP PCR tests, clearance by a healthcare professional, or resolution of symptoms. Each participant in the prospective study had whole blood, serum and a nasopharyngeal or oropharyngeal swab collected by mobile phlebotomists. Participants in the prospective study had the option to provide additional blood draws and questionnaires over a roughly 2-month period. Prospective study blood samples were shipped either frozen or at room temperature before DNA extraction.

TCRbeta CDR3 regions were amplified from genomic DNA using the immunoSEQ Assay, a bias-controlled multiplex PCR. Regarding the original processing steps: The number of nucleated cells in each sample was estimated by amplification of reference gene primers within the assay. To quantify the absolute abundance of each unique TCRbeta CDR3 rearrangement, sequence reads were collapsed and filtered. For each sample, productive Simpson clonality was calculated as the square root of Simpson's diversity index across productive rearrangements. TCRdb retrieved this table from immuneACCESS and kept in-frame rearrangements only. Not all clones are present; in checked studies, unresolved V genes account for under half, and no reason is known for the remainder. The V and J calls and clone size come from that table; D and trimming were worked out from the DNA. The sample data list 110,000 to 150,000 clones, and around 80% of these were observed just once. 6% of the sample rests with the top ten.

The origin of this receptor is a woman in her forties or fifties who had recovered from COVID-19. The specimen sequenced was PBMCs or T cells enriched from blood (not recorded which). The sequence is built from TRBV2 and TRBJ2-5, with 10 junctional bases fitting TRBD2. The CDR3 region has the sequence CASSPRVAGGIQETQYF. The DNA sequence reads TGTGCCAGCAGCCCGAGGGTAGCGGGGGGAATACAAGAGACCCAGTACTTC.